The rows below give T cell receptor beta chains drawn from one sample of a study of identical twins. TCRdb processed the 5' RACE reads anew with MiXCR; each CDR3 protein has one entry. The table lists hundreds of thousands of distinct CDR3 sequences, roughly 6% of them singletons, with 1.5% to 2% in the top ten. Source material: naive T cells sorted from blood. The source is a man younger than 35 in good health. The CDR3 runs from the conserved cysteine through the conserved F or W. Each record gives: V gene, CDR3 protein.

V gene: TRBV20-1; CDR3 protein: CSASSMFFNEQFF
V gene: TRBV6-1; CDR3 protein: CASSEWTSWTGELFF
V gene: TRBV6-2/TRBV6-3; CDR3 protein: CASSPTGMTGELFF
V gene: TRBV7-8; CDR3 protein: CASSQVPQGGEQYF
V gene: TRBV24-1; CDR3 protein: CATSVPTSGRAFTQFF
V gene: TRBV20-1; CDR3 protein: CSAESGESTDTQYF
V gene: TRBV5-6; CDR3 protein: CASSPTGTGHSYEQYF
V gene: TRBV12-3/TRBV12-4; CDR3 protein: CASRKNRADTEAFF
V gene: TRBV28; CDR3 protein: CASSSPSGISEQFF
V gene: TRBV24-1; CDR3 protein: CATSDPGLAGHYNEQFF
V gene: TRBV12-3/TRBV12-4; CDR3 protein: CASSRPGPEVAKNIQYF
V gene: TRBV20-1; CDR3 protein: CSAIFPPLEQYF
V gene: TRBV28; CDR3 protein: CASSFSGRPGELFF
V gene: TRBV4-1; CDR3 protein: CASSQVAEGNQPQHF
V gene: TRBV29-1; CDR3 protein: CSVEISYNEQFF
V gene: TRBV20-1; CDR3 protein: CSAVRGNNEQFF
V gene: TRBV7-8; CDR3 protein: CASSYTGGGFDEQFF
V gene: TRBV20-1; CDR3 protein: CSAAPAISYNEQFF
V gene: TRBV12-3/TRBV12-4; CDR3 protein: CASRWDSTYNEQFF
V gene: TRBV7-9; CDR3 protein: CASEQERGYTF
V gene: TRBV10-3; CDR3 protein: CAISTTGALAKNIQYF
V gene: TRBV29-1; CDR3 protein: CSDALSGGRAETQYF
V gene: TRBV12-3/TRBV12-4; CDR3 protein: CASSREGHTGELFF
V gene: TRBV29-1; CDR3 protein: CSVAGGGRNTGELFF
V gene: TRBV12-3/TRBV12-4; CDR3 protein: CASSHSGRGPTGELFF
V gene: TRBV20-1; CDR3 protein: CSARGLDTDTQYF
V gene: TRBV6-5; CDR3 protein: CASSYTPLAGGAYEQYF
V gene: TRBV6-1; CDR3 protein: CAGRAGASGANVLTF
V gene: TRBV20-1; CDR3 protein: CSAPPAGAFDEQFF
V gene: TRBV12-5; CDR3 protein: CASGLQGTSGRSNEQFF
V gene: TRBV20-1; CDR3 protein: CSARNIRDSDQPQHF
V gene: TRBV14; CDR3 protein: CASSQLRDSTDTQYF
V gene: TRBV7-2; CDR3 protein: CASSSRTSGYNEQFF
V gene: TRBV25-1; CDR3 protein: CASSDLNGNTIYF
V gene: TRBV19; CDR3 protein: CASSTNRGRLTDTQYF
V gene: TRBV4-1; CDR3 protein: CASSQGRARGAYNEQFF
V gene: TRBV29-1; CDR3 protein: CSVRSGTGELFF
V gene: TRBV5-5; CDR3 protein: CASSLGGRESYGYTF
V gene: TRBV7-8; CDR3 protein: CASSSTFGANEQFF
V gene: TRBV3-1; CDR3 protein: CASSPGQGNTIYF
V gene: TRBV28; CDR3 protein: CASSLSRGAFF
V gene: TRBV29-1; CDR3 protein: CSVEVRDRGWNTEAFF
V gene: TRBV25-1; CDR3 protein: CASSELGQGEAFF
V gene: TRBV4-3; CDR3 protein: CASSQDALRGTQYF
V gene: TRBV20-1; CDR3 protein: CSARNFQTGLYNEQFF
V gene: TRBV9; CDR3 protein: CASSADVGGGNEQFF
V gene: TRBV20-1; CDR3 protein: CSAPTHNEQFF
V gene: TRBV5-1; CDR3 protein: CASNRDYSGNEQFF
V gene: TRBV7-9; CDR3 protein: CASRSSGSYYEQYF
V gene: TRBV20-1; CDR3 protein: CSAKTTSFFETQYF
V gene: TRBV28; CDR3 protein: CASSDLLYEQYF
V gene: TRBV5-1; CDR3 protein: CASSSNQGQVPYEQYF
V gene: TRBV20-1; CDR3 protein: CSARDDEKLFF